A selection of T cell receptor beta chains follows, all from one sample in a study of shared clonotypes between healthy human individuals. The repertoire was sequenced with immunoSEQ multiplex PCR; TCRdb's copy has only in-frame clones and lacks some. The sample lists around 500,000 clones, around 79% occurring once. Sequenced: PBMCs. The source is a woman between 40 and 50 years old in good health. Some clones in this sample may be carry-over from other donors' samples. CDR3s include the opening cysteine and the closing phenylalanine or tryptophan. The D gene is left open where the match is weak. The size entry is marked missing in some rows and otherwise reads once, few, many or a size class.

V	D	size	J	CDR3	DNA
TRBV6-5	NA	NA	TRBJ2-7	CASSYSNIDYEQYF	TGTGCCAGCAGTTACTCAAACATAGACTACGAGCAGTACTTC
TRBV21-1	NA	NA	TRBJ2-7	CASSNDWPGLVLYEQYF	TGTGCCAGCAGCAACGACTGGCCGGGACTAGTGCTCTACGAGCAGTACTTC
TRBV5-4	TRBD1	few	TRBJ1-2	CASSPGQGGGYYGYTF	TGTGCCAGCAGCCCCGGACAGGGTGGGGGATATTATGGCTACACCTTC
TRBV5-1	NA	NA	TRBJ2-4	CASSLAGGLLAKNIQYF	TGCGCCAGCAGCTTGGCGGGCGGCCTACTAGCCAAAAACATTCAGTACTTC
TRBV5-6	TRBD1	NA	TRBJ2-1	CASSLKDREDRNEQFF	TGTGCCAGCAGCTTGAAGGACAGGGAAGATAGGAATGAGCAGTTCTTC
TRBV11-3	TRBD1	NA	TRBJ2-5	CASSPGQGGETQYF	TGTGCCAGCAGCCCGGGACAGGGAGGAGAGACCCAGTACTTC
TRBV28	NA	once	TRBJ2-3	CASSLGGSTDTQYF	TGTGCCAGCAGTTTGGGGGGTTCAACAGATACGCAGTATTTT
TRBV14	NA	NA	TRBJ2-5	CASSQSTASGTQYF	TGTGCCAGCAGCCAAAGTACGGCCTCGGGGACCCAGTACTTC
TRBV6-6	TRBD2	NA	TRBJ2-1	CARSLAGGPSNEQFF	TGTGCCCGCAGCTTAGCGGGAGGGCCCTCGAATGAGCAGTTCTTC
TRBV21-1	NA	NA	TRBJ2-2	CASSKRGRRTGELFF	TGTGCCAGCAGCAAGAGAGGCCGGCGGACCGGGGAGCTGTTTTTT
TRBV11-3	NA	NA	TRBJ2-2	CASSLSSNRAGTGELFF	TGTGCCAGCAGCCTTAGTTCGAACAGGGCGGGCACCGGGGAGCTGTTTTTT
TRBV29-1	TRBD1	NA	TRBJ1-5	CSVPGQGGNQPQHF	TGCAGCGTCCCCGGACAGGGCGGCAATCAGCCCCAGCATTTT
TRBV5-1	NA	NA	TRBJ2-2	CASSLVGGENTGELFF	TGCGCCAGCAGCTTGGTCGGGGGAGAGAACACCGGGGAGCTGTTTTTT
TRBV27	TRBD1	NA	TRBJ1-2	CASSSRYTLDREALYGYTF	TGTGCCAGCAGTTCCCGATATACCCTGGACAGGGAGGCCCTCTATGGCTACACCTTC
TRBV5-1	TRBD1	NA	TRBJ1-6	CASSQGTGVSPLHF	TGCGCCAGCAGCCAGGGGACAGGGGTATCACCCCTCCACTTT
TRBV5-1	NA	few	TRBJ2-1	CASSLEGPYNEQFF	TGCGCCAGCAGCTTGGAGGGTCCCTACAATGAGCAGTTCTTC
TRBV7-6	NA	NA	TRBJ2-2	CASSAANTGELFF	TGTGCCAGCAGCGCGGCGAACACCGGGGAGCTGTTTTTT
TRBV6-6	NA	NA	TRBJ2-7	CATQVGSGQNYEQYF	TGTGCCACCCAAGTCGGAAGCGGCCAAAACTACGAGCAGTACTTC
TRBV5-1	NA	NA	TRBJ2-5	CASSLLSQETQYF	TGCGCCAGCAGCTTATTATCCCAAGAGACCCAGTACTTC